This T cell receptor beta chain was retrieved from a study of T cells after yellow fever vaccination. Broader study findings: Clonotypes found in both CD4 and CD8 compartments made up a small share.

The CDR3 consists of 16 residues. V lost 5 bases, J lost 0 bases, and 17 bases lay in between. The V gene's germline CDR1 is SGHTA and CDR2 FQGNSA. UMIs and a universal primer site were added when TCR cDNA was made by 5'RACE template switching. TCRdb re-called the 5' RACE reads through MiXCR, storing one row per CDR3 protein. The table has 500,000 to 650,000 distinct CDR3 sequences, 9% to 15% seen once; the top ten hold about 15%. A word on this clonotype: Its antigen is undetermined.

The TCR originated in a man aged 30 to 45 who received the YFV17D yellow fever vaccine. The input for sequencing was PBMCs, taken on the day of the yellow fever booster vaccination. This sequence joins TRBV7-2 and TRBJ2-7; a weak D match, TRBD2 (6 bases). In DNA, the CDR3 is TGTGCCAGCAGCCCACTGAATAGCGGAGTCTCCTACGAGCAGTACTTC. Translated: CASSPLNSGVSYEQYF. Full variable domain (outside the CDR3, taken from reference TRBV7-2 and TRBJ2-7): GAGVSQSPSNKVTEKGKDVELRCDPISGHTALYWYRQSLGQGLEFLIYFQGNSAPDKSGLPSDRFSAERTGGSVSTLTIQRTQQEDSAVYLCASSPLNSGVSYEQYFGPGTRLTVT.